These T cell receptor beta chains were read from a single sample in a study of radiotherapy plus CTLA-4 blockade in lung cancer. Generated by immunoSEQ multiplex PCR, the TCRdb table keeps only in-frame clones and is missing some. The table includes about 49,000 clones, roughly 76% detected once. Sequenced material: peripheral blood, taken from a patient treated with radiotherapy plus ipilimumab. Receptors were obtained from a human donor with non-small cell lung cancer who had stable disease on radiotherapy plus ipilimumab. CDR3s leave out the opening cysteine and the closing phenylalanine or tryptophan. The D gene is left open where the match is weak. Expanded clones are given a class, and other clones once, few, many or no size at all.

D | J | V | size | CDR3
TRBD1 | TRBJ2-2 | TRBV6-1 | - | ASSIETGTGELF
TRBD1 | TRBJ1-4 | TRBV5-4 | - | ASTNDRVEKLF
- | TRBJ2-3 | TRBV5-1 | - | ASSSIMTDTQY
TRBD2 | TRBJ2-7 | TRBV4-3 | - | ASSHSSGGSYEQY
- | TRBJ1-5 | TRBV19 | few | ASSAKGGQPQH
- | TRBJ2-3 | TRBV27 | - | ASTSHPPWADTQY
- | TRBJ1-2 | TRBV5-1 | - | ASSLAAAAPFGYT
- | TRBJ1-3 | TRBV11-2 | - | ASSPLLRNTIY
TRBD1 | TRBJ1-2 | TRBV5-6 | - | ASSLEQGAYGYT
- | TRBJ1-1 | TRBV5-6 | many | ASSTTLTANTEAF
TRBD1 | TRBJ1-2 | TRBV6-5 | - | ASSLTGTFKGYT
- | TRBJ1-5 | TRBV6-5 | - | ASSTGTSQPQH
- | TRBJ1-1 | TRBV11-2 | - | ASSLPSNTEAF
- | TRBJ1-4 | TRBV6-5 | - | ASRRTATTNEKLF
- | TRBJ2-7 | TRBV9 | - | ASSATPGSSSYEQY
- | TRBJ2-2 | TRBV7-2 | - | ASSLSSSYTGELF
- | TRBJ1-1 | TRBV19 | - | ASTLLAGHLNTEAF
TRBD1 | TRBJ1-2 | TRBV6-5 | - | ASSYSTGGDYGYT
- | TRBJ1-3 | TRBV19 | - | ASTPSNSFPRNTIY
- | TRBJ2-5 | TRBV10-1 | - | ASSDGTLQETQY
- | TRBJ1-3 | TRBV7-2 | - | ASSLVGWGNTIY
- | TRBJ2-2 | TRBV7-9 | - | ASSLTLDLPFTYTGELF
- | TRBJ1-4 | TRBV5-1 | - | ASSLGRKATNEKLF
- | TRBJ2-3 | TRBV7-2 | - | ASSRGQSTDTQY
- | TRBJ1-1 | TRBV9 | - | ASSVVRQMNTEAF
TRBD1 | TRBJ2-7 | TRBV23-1 | - | ASSHDRGTSEQY
- | TRBJ1-3 | TRBV5-6 | few | ASSSGLSRGTIY
TRBD2 | TRBJ2-1 | TRBV6-6 | - | ASRTAGGPYNEQF